The present TCR beta chain was sequenced within a study of T cell changes during pregnancy in multiple sclerosis. This CDR3 contains 14 residues. Trimming cost V 7 bases and J 7 bases, with 19 bases left between them. Germline V lookup: CDR1 MNHEY, CDR2 SMNVEV (reference sequence). TCRdb's table, derived via immunoSEQ multiplex PCR, lists solely in-frame clones and lacks some. The sample lists around 32,000 clones, 91% occurring once. The J gene is TRBJ1-2, the V gene TRBV27; D may be TRBD1 (6 bases). The sequence was obtained from a female donor in good health, enrolled as a control in a pregnancy study. The specimen comprised CD8+ T cells from peripheral blood mononuclear cells, sampled in the second trimester of pregnancy. The CDR3 DNA is TGTGCCAGCACCCCCGGGACATTCAAGGGTGGCTACACCTTC. It yields the protein CASTPGTFKGGYTF.